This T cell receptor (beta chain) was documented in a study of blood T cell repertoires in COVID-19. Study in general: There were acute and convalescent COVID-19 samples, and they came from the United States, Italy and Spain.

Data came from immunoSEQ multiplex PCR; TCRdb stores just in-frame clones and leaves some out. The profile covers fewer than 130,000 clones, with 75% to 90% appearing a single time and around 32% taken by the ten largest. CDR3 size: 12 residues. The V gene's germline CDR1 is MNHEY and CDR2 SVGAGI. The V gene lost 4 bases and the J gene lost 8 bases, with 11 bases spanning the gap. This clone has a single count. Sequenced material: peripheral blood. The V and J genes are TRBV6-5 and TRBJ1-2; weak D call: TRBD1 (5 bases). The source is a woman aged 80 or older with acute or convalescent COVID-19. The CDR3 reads CASSSGDTGYTF. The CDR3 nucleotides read TGTGCCAGCAGTTCGGGGGATACCGGCTACACCTTC.